Following are 27 T cell receptor beta chains from one sample sequenced in a study of cytomegalovirus exposure and HLA in healthy donors. PCR was performed using 60 Vbeta and 13 Jbeta primers. Only in-frame clones appear in the TCRdb table, and some are missing; sequencing was by immunoSEQ multiplex PCR. The sample lists about 31,000 clones; around 40% were seen once. Sequencing was performed on PBMCs. These receptors all stem from a woman between 45 and 65 years old in good health and CMV-seronegative.

The J gene is TRBJ1-1, the V gene TRBV2; a possible D gene is TRBD1 (5 bases). This CDR3 contains 14 residues. V lost 6 bases and J lost 1, with 12 bases in between. Germline V lookup: CDR1 SNHLY, CDR2 FYNNEI. The CDR3 loop is CASSEDNSNTEAFF. The CDR3 bases are TGTGCCAGCAGCGAGGACAATTCGAACACTGAAGCTTTCTTT.

The V and J genes are TRBV30 and TRBJ2-6, with D possibly TRBD1 on 6 matching bases. Germline CDR1 reads GTSNPN; CDR2 reads SVGIG (reference sequence). The length of the CDR3 is 18 residues. The V gene lost 2 bases and the J gene lost 4 bases, with 21 bases spanning the gap. The CDR3, as DNA: TGTGCCTGGAGTTACGGCAGGGGATCCCCTCGCGGGGCCAACGTCCTGACTTTC. As protein: CAWSYGRGSPRGANVLTF.

The V and J genes are TRBV19 and TRBJ2-2, with D possibly TRBD2 on 5 matching bases. Germline V gene data show CDR1 as LNHDA and CDR2 as SQIVND (reference sequence). This CDR3 is 14 amino acids long. V was shortened by 6 bases and J by 5 bases, with 13 bases between the two germline ends. The CDR3 DNA reads as TGTGCCAGTAGCGCCCCGGGAAGGACCGGGGAGCTGTTTTTT. It specifies CASSAPGRTGELFF.

J is TRBJ2-1 and V is TRBV7-6; 8 bases line up with TRBD2. CDR1 SGHVS and CDR2 FNYEAQ come from the germline V gene. J was trimmed by 10 bases and V by 5 bases; bases with no gene match: 10. The CDR3 totals 14 residues. The CDR3 is CASSPHPLAGEQFF. The CDR3 coding sequence is TGTGCCAGCAGCCCCCATCCTTTAGCGGGAGAGCAGTTCTTC.

This rearrangement joins TRBV27 to TRBJ1-2; 10 positions match TRBD1. Losses at the gene ends were 6 bases for V and 6 bases for J; bases not matched to a gene: 13. CDR1 and CDR2 from the germline V gene are MNHEY and SMNVEV (reference sequence). The CDR3 runs 16 residues. The CDR3 reads CASSPGTGVPPDGYTF. Here the CDR3 DNA reads TGTGCCAGCAGCCCCGGGACAGGGGTTCCCCCCGATGGCTACACCTTC.

This clone has just a few counts. This rearrangement joins TRBV6-5 to TRBJ1-3; D is undetermined. Germline CDR1 reads MNHEY; CDR2 reads SVGAGI. Trimming cost V 2 bases and J 0 bases, with 8 bases left between them. The CDR3 has 15 residues. The CDR3 protein is CASSYDGASGNTIYF. In nucleotides, the CDR3 is TGTGCCAGCAGTTACGACGGAGCCTCTGGAAACACCATATATTTT.

This clone was detected a few times. The chain is built from TRBV27 and TRBJ2-2; TRBD2 agrees at 9 bases. Germline loops: CDR1 MNHEY, CDR2 SMNVEV (reference sequence). V lost 8 bases, J lost 4 bases, and 8 bases stayed unmatched. The length of the CDR3 is 15 residues. The CDR3 protein is CASRTTAGGTGELFF. The CDR3 bases are TGTGCCAGCCGAACGACAGCGGGAGGCACCGGGGAGCTGTTTTTT.

The rearrangement uses TRBV10-3 and TRBJ2-2; tentatively, D is TRBD1 (7 bases). Germline loops: CDR1 ENHRY, CDR2 SYGVKD. The CDR3 runs 17 residues. Between the trimmed V and J ends, which lost 6 bases and 4 bases, there was a span of 21 bases. As DNA, the CDR3 is TGTGCCATCAGGAACAACCAGGGGGGCAGTCTCACCGGGGAGCTGTTTTTT. Amino acid sequence: CAIRNNQGGSLTGELFF.

The chain joins TRBV11-2 to TRBJ2-7, with 7 positions matching TRBD2. This CDR3 is built from 15 residues. Unmatched junction bases numbered 8, after V lost 5 bases and J lost 1 base. The germline V gene encodes CDR1 SGHAT and CDR2 FQNNGV. This CDR3 reads CASSEGRAGSYEQYF. The CDR3 nucleotides are TGTGCCAGCAGCGAAGGGAGGGCGGGGTCCTACGAGCAGTACTTC.

V and J are TRBV5-1 and TRBJ1-6; 7 bases fit TRBD1. With V trimmed by 8 bases and J by 7 bases, 6 bases remained unmatched. The CDR3 is made up of 13 amino acids. The germline V gene has CDR1 SGHRS and CDR2 YFSETQ. CDR3 region: CASSTGQNSPLHF. DNA for the CDR3: TGCGCCAGTTCGACAGGGCAAAATTCACCCCTCCACTTT.

J is TRBJ2-1 and V is TRBV6-1; a weak D match, TRBD1 (6 bases). Germline V lookup: CDR1 MNHNS, CDR2 SASEGT. V was pared by 1 base and J by 0 bases, with 13 bases between. The CDR3 loop spans 17 amino acids. CDR3 nucleotides: TGTGCCAGCAGTGAAGGGACAGCGATGGTCTCCTACAATGAGCAGTTCTTC. Translated: CASSEGTAMVSYNEQFF.

A single count supports this clone. The chain uses TRBV19 and TRBJ1-5; D is uncertain. The CDR3 contains 14 residues. The germline V gene encodes CDR1 LNHDA and CDR2 SQIVND (reference sequence). The V end was cut by 6 bases, the J end by 2 bases, with 11 bases between. The DNA for the CDR3 is TGTGCCAGTAGAGGCGGGGAGGGCAATCAGCCCCAGCATTTT. It yields the protein CASRGGEGNQPQHF.

This clone has just a few counts. The V gene is TRBV7-3, the J gene TRBJ1-5, with 7 bases that match TRBD1. Germline V gene sequence: CDR1 SGHTA, CDR2 FQGTGA. This CDR3 comprises 16 residues. Trimming at V came to 2 bases and at J to 7 bases, leaving 11 bases not matched to a gene. CDR3 in amino acids: CASSLGVQGIWQPQHF. CDR3 bases: TGTGCCAGCAGCTTAGGGGTACAGGGGATATGGCAGCCCCAGCATTTT.

This clone was counted a single time. V gene TRBV9 combines with J gene TRBJ2-3, with TRBD1 matching over 9 bases. The trim removed 7 bases at V and 0 bases at J, leaving 9 bases unmatched. Germline CDR1 and CDR2: SGDLS and YYNGEE. The CDR3 has 16 amino acids. CDR3 in amino acids: CASGTGRLSSTDTQYF. The CDR3 DNA reads as TGTGCCAGCGGGACAGGGCGGCTTTCTAGCACAGATACGCAGTATTTT.

This clone was seen more than once but under ten times. The chain joins TRBV5-1 to TRBJ1-5; D unresolved. This CDR3 is 13 amino acids long. The germline V gene has CDR1 SGHRS and CDR2 YFSETQ. V lost 2 bases and J lost 2, with 5 bases in between. The CDR3 nucleotides read TGCGCCAGCAGCTTCCTAGGCAATCAGCCCCAGCATTTT. This encodes CASSFLGNQPQHF.

The chain employs TRBV5-1 and TRBJ2-7; 11 bases agree with TRBD2. The germline CDR1 and CDR2 sequences are SGHRS and YFSETQ. The J segment lost 2 bases and the V segment lost 4 bases, leaving 14 bases of the junction unmatched. CDR3 length equals 18 residues. This CDR3 is CASSLGAPGLAVPYEQYF. In DNA form, the CDR3 reads TGCGCCAGCAGCCTCGGCGCTCCGGGACTAGCGGTACCCTACGAGCAGTACTTC.

The chain combines TRBV27 with TRBJ1-4; D is undetermined. Germline V CDR1 and CDR2: MNHEY, SMNVEV (reference sequence). The CDR3 has 13 residues. Trimming pared 9 bases from V and 7 bases from J, leaving 15 bases between. As DNA, the CDR3 is TGTGCCAGTGCCCGTAGCGGCGGTGAAAAACTGTTTTTT. This codes for CASARSGGEKLFF.

This chain links TRBV6-5 with TRBJ2-2, with TRBD2 identical over 13 bases. The CDR3 spans 15 residues. Germline values: CDR1 MNHEY, CDR2 SVGAGI. The V segment lost 5 bases and the J segment 7 bases; nucleotides outside the gene matches: 4. The CDR3 DNA sequence: TGTGCCAGCAGTCTCGGGACTAGCGGGGACGGGGAGCTGTTTTTT. Amino acids: CASSLGTSGDGELFF.

This chain links TRBV5-1 with TRBJ2-4; 11 nucleotides line up with TRBD2. CDR3 length: 15 residues. The V gene's germline CDR1 is SGHRS and CDR2 YFSETQ. Trimming at V came to 0 bases and at J to 7 bases, leaving 3 bases not matched to a gene. CDR3 sequence reads: CASSLALAGGNIQYF. CDR3 bases: TGCGCCAGCAGCTTGGCTCTAGCGGGAGGTAACATTCAGTACTTC. The whole variable domain, remainder taken from reference TRBV5-1 and TRBJ2-4, is KAGVTQTPRYLIKTRGQQVTLSCSPISGHRSVSWYQQTPGQGLQFLFEYFSETQRNKGNFPGRFSGRQFSNSRSEMNVSTLELGDSALYLCASSLALAGGNIQYFGAGTRLSVL.

V and J are TRBV29-1 and TRBJ1-4, with 7 bases identical to TRBD1. The CDR3 runs to 14 residues. The germline CDR1 and CDR2 sequences are SQVTM and ANQGSEA. The V and J ends lost 2 bases and 11 bases, in that order; junction bases with no gene match: 11. The CDR3 loop is CSVELARGAEKLFF. The CDR3 nucleotides are TGCAGCGTTGAACTGGCCAGGGGGGCCGAGAAACTGTTTTTT.

The rearrangement uses TRBV28 and TRBJ1-3; tentatively, D is TRBD1 (6 bases). The V gene's germline CDR1 is MDHEN and CDR2 SYDVKM. The length of the CDR3 is 15 residues. The V and J ends lost 6 bases and 0 bases respectively, with 12 bases between them. The CDR3 coding sequence is TGTGCCAGCAGGGAGGGGGGGGACTCTGGAAACACCATATATTTT. This translates into CASREGGDSGNTIYF.

This clone was found a few times. The gene calls are TRBV30 and TRBJ2-5; 7 bases line up with TRBD2. Germline V gene data show CDR1 as GTSNPN and CDR2 as SVGIG (reference sequence). V shed 0 bases and J 9 bases; nucleotides not matched to a gene: 7. The CDR3 has 13 amino acids. The CDR3 nucleotides are TGTGCCTGGAGTGTAACGGGCGCGGGGGCCCAGTACTTC. Its protein is CAWSVTGAGAQYF. The entire variable domain, with the rest obtained from reference TRBV30 and TRBJ2-5, is as follows: SQTIHQWPATLVQPVGSPLSLECTVEGTSNPNLYWYRQAAGRGLQLLFYSVGIGQISSEVPQNLSASRPQDRQFILSSKKLLLSDSGFYLCAWSVTGAGAQYFGPGTRLLVL.

This clone came up once. The chain couples TRBV6-1 to TRBJ2-5; TRBD2 matches at 10 bases. The length of the CDR3 is 15 residues. V lost 4 bases, J lost 5 bases, and 7 bases stayed unmatched. The germline V gene has CDR1 MNHNS and CDR2 SASEGT. CDR3 nucleotides: TGTGCCAGCAGTGTAGAAGCGGGAGGGTGGGAGACCCAGTACTTC. Amino acid sequence: CASSVEAGGWETQYF.

The V gene is TRBV7-6, the J gene TRBJ1-5; the D gene is possibly TRBD1 (5 bases). Germline values: CDR1 SGHVS, CDR2 FNYEAQ. The CDR3 has 14 amino acids. V lost 2 bases and J lost 4, with 9 bases in between. The CDR3 region has the DNA TGTGCCAGCAGCTTACCGGGGGATAATCAGCCCCAGCATTTT. It encodes CASSLPGDNQPQHF.

This clone was counted a few times. The chain recombines TRBV25-1 with TRBJ2-7; D gene uncertain. The V gene lost 8 bases and the J gene lost 0 bases, with 5 bases spanning the gap. Germline V gene lookup returns CDR1 MGHDK and CDR2 SYGVNS. This CDR3 has 11 residues. CDR3 DNA: TGTGCCAGCGGAGACTCCTACGAGCAGTACTTC. Encoded protein: CASGDSYEQYF.

This clone has only a few counts. The V call is TRBV9, the J call TRBJ2-7, with TRBD2 matching 7 bases. This CDR3 spans 13 amino acids. The V and J ends lost 8 bases and 2 bases, in that order; junction bases with no gene match: 7. Germline assignment: CDR1 SGDLS and CDR2 YYNGEE. Here the CDR3 DNA reads TGTGCCAGTAAAGCGGGACCAACCTACGAGCAGTACTTC. This encodes CASKAGPTYEQYF.

The chain employs TRBV18 and TRBJ1-1; maybe TRBD1 (6 bases). Germline loops: CDR1 KGHSH, CDR2 LQKENI. The CDR3 has 15 amino acids. Trimming pared 4 bases from V and 4 bases from J, leaving 16 bases between. The CDR3 DNA is TGTGCCAGCTCACGCTTACAGGGTCCGGTCACTGAAGCTTTCTTT. Amino acid sequence: CASSRLQGPVTEAFF.